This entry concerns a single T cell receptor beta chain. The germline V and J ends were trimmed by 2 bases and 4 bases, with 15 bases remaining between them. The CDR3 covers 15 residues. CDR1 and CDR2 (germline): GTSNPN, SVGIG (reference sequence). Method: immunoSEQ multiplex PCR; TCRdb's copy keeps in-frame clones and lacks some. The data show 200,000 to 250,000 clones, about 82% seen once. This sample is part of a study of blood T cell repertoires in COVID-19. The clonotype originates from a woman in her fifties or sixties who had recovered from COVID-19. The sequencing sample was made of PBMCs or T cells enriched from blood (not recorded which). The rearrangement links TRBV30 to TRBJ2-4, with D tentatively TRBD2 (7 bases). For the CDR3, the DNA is TGTGCCTGGAGTTCTGGAAGGGGGGGTAAAAACATTCAGTACTTC. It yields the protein CAWSSGRGGKNIQYF.